These 11 T cell receptor beta chains originate from one sample sequenced in a study of T cells in Graves' hyperthyroidism and ophthalmopathy. The source material, RNA transcripts, was used to amplify TCR beta CDR3 regions. A first-round RT-PCR of the TCR CDR3 used the HTBI primer set. TCRdb ran MiXCR on the multiplex PCR reads and lists one entry per CDR3 protein. In the table there are a few hundred thousand distinct CDR3 sequences, 22% of which are singletons. The sequencing sample was made of blood. The receptors derive from a woman in her 70s with Graves' ophthalmopathy.

Many counts were recorded for this clonotype. This rearrangement joins TRBV7-2 to TRBJ2-7; D is unresolved. Trimming stripped 10 bases from V and 6 bases from J, with 16 bases between. This CDR3 has 12 residues. CDR1 SGHTA and CDR2 FQGNSA come from the germline V gene. Here the CDR3 DNA reads TGTGCCACCAGGTCATCAGGACGCGAGCAGTACTTC. Amino acid sequence: CATRSSGREQYF.

This clonotype was seen ten or more times. This rearrangement joins TRBV27 to TRBJ2-1, with TRBD2 matching over 7 bases. The germline CDR1 and CDR2 sequences are MNHEY and SMNVEV (reference sequence). The CDR3 covers 14 residues. V shed 5 bases and J 9 bases; nucleotides not matched to a gene: 10. The CDR3 DNA reads as TGTGCCAGCAGTCCCCGCGGGAGACGGGCTGAGCAGTTCTTC. Its translation: CASSPRGRRAEQFF.

This clonotype showed up many times. The rearrangement links TRBV6-5 to TRBJ1-1; no clear D gene. This CDR3 contains 14 residues. Trimming shortened V by 2 bases and J by 2 bases, and 9 bases separated the two germline ends. Germline V gene lookup returns CDR1 MNHEY and CDR2 SVGAGI. CDR3 amino acids: CASSYGVVNTEAFF. The CDR3 region has the DNA TGTGCCAGCAGTTACGGGGTCGTTAACACTGAAGCTTTCTTT.

This clonotype was seen a few times. The chain uses TRBV20-1 and TRBJ2-5; D is tentatively TRBD1 or TRBD2 (5 bases each). The CDR3 extends over 13 amino acids. Germline lookup yields CDR1 DFQATT and CDR2 SNEGSKA (reference sequence). V dropped 2 bases and J dropped 4 bases, with 11 bases sitting between them. The CDR3 DNA reads as TGCAGTGCTAGACGGACGGGACGAGAGACCCAGTACTTC. Protein product: CSARRTGRETQYF.

The sample holds many counts of this clonotype. This sequence joins TRBV5-1 and TRBJ1-3; D unresolved. The V gene lost 6 bases and the J gene lost 0 bases, with 4 bases spanning the gap. The CDR3 has 12 amino acids. Per the germline V gene, CDR1 is SGHRS and CDR2 is YFSETQ. CDR3 DNA: TGCGCCAGCACCGGCTCTGGAAACACCATATATTTT. It specifies CASTGSGNTIYF.

This chain joins TRBV9 and TRBJ2-3; 9 bases match TRBD2. The germline CDR1 and CDR2 sequences are SGDLS and YYNGEE. The CDR3 sequence is 16 residues long. V gave up 3 bases and J gave up 2 bases; unmatched junction bases: 7. CDR3 region: CASSGEAGGSTDTQYF. The CDR3 DNA reads TGTGCCAGCAGCGGAGAAGCGGGAGGATCCACAGATACGCAGTATTTT.

The rearrangement uses TRBV28 and TRBJ1-2; 8 positions match TRBD1. CDR1 MDHEN and CDR2 SYDVKM come from the germline V gene. The CDR3 totals 17 residues. The ends lost 2 bases at V and 8 bases at J; junction bases unmatched: 16. The CDR3 DNA reads as TGTGCCAGCAGTTTAGGGACTCCCGCAGGGGGCGGTTGGGGCTACACCTTC. Translation gives CASSLGTPAGGGWGYTF.

Many counts were recorded for this clonotype. The V and J genes are TRBV12-3 or TRBV12-4 and TRBJ1-2, with 7 positions matching TRBD1. V shed 5 bases, J shed 0 bases, and the junction held 3 bases outside the gene matches. CDR3 length equals 14 residues. The CDR3 spells CASSRDRANYGYTF. DNA of the CDR3: TGTGCCAGCAGTCGGGACAGAGCTAACTATGGCTACACCTTC.

This clonotype was found many times. This chain uses TRBV27 with TRBJ2-7, with unresolved D. The CDR3 runs 17 residues. Germline V CDR1 and CDR2: MNHEY, SMNVEV (reference sequence). V dropped 1 base and J dropped 4 bases, with 20 bases sitting between them. CDR3 sequence (DNA): TGTGCCAGCAGTTTATATGGTGCAGGCCTTTATGGGTACGAGCAGTACTTC. This codes for CASSLYGAGLYGYEQYF.

This clonotype was counted at least ten times. V gene TRBV6-1 combines with J gene TRBJ1-2; no reliable D call. Trimming cost V 3 bases and J 7 bases, with 21 bases left between them. The CDR3 consists of 16 residues. CDR1 is MNHNS, CDR2 SASEGT, per germline. The chain's CDR3 is CASSDPALSDSRGYTF. DNA for the CDR3: TGTGCCAGCAGTGATCCGGCCCTCTCCGACTCGCGTGGCTACACCTTC.

This clonotype was observed many times. The rearrangement uses TRBV7-2 and TRBJ2-1; TRBD2 aligns across 8 bases. Per the germline V gene, CDR1 is SGHTA and CDR2 is FQGNSA. The CDR3 runs to 14 residues. The trim removed 0 bases at V and 8 bases at J, leaving 3 bases unmatched. This CDR3 reads CASSLASGKDEQFF. In nucleotides, the CDR3 is TGTGCCAGCAGCTTAGCTAGCGGGAAAGATGAGCAGTTCTTC.